The entry that follows covers one T cell receptor beta chain sequence. Its specificity is not known. A single base separates this from a much larger clone, so it may be a read error. Via MiXCR, TCRdb re-called the reads, giving one row per CDR3 protein. The sample lists some 920,000 distinct CDR3 sequences, approximately 33% occurring once. The V and J ends lost 4 bases and 2 bases, in that order; junction bases with no gene match: 13. This CDR3 has 17 amino acids. Per germline, CDR1 SGHTA and CDR2 FQGNSA. This sample was included in a study of T cell repertoires in cytomegalovirus infection. About the research overall: The authors relied on CMV epitopes, both recently identified HLA-C-restricted and well-studied HLA-B-restricted.

Study-wide points: The cumulative frequency of public TCR beta families distinguished individuals who carried CMV together with the relevant HLA.

V and J are TRBV7-2 and TRBJ1-2; TRBD1 matches 7 bases. This sequence was found in a human donor in good health (CMV status not recorded). Some clones in this sample may be carry-over from other donors' samples. The sequencing here drew on cultured CD8+ T cells from PBMCs, taken from culture after CMV antigen stimulation. The CDR3 loop is CASSYLTGQEFNYGYTF. The CDR3 bases are TGTGCCAGCAGCTACCTAACCGGACAGGAGTTCAACTATGGCTACACCTTC.